This T cell receptor (beta chain) was observed in a study of ipilimumab plus nivolumab after autologous stem cell transplantation. Study context: The DLBCL cohort had primary refractory and relapsed disease, with 18-month progression-free survival of approximately 87% and 28%. Notes on the study in general: Authors suggest TCR repertoire, Treg phenotype and gut microbiota support further study.

For this clone: Antigen specificity is unknown.

Checkpoint therapy with ipilimumab 1 mg/kg began 14 to 28 days after transplant. Patients got 3 mg/kg IV nivolumab weeks 1, 4, 7, 10, then biweekly through week 26. The table came from immunoSEQ multiplex PCR; TCRdb's copy has only in-frame clones and leaves some out. The data contain about 15,000 clones, 79% of them singletons. This specimen consisted of PBMCs, obtained in a trial of ipilimumab plus nivolumab as post-transplant consolidation. The receptor comes from a male donor with diffuse large B-cell lymphoma.

DNA for the CDR3: TGTGCCAGCAGCTTAATGCCCGGAAGCTCCTACGAGCAGTACTTC. It codes for CASSLMPGSSYEQYF. The chain joins TRBV7-6 to TRBJ2-7; D gene ambiguous. The germline V and J ends were trimmed by 2 bases and 0 bases, with 11 bases remaining between them. The CDR3 covers 15 residues. CDR1 and CDR2 from the germline V gene are SGHVS and FNYEAQ. Together with reference TRBV7-6 and TRBJ2-7, the CDR3 gives the full variable domain: GAGVSQSPRYKVTKRGQDVALRCDPISGHVSLYWYRQALGQGPEFLTYFNYEAQQDKSGLPNDRFSAERPEGSISTLTIQRTEQRDSAMYRCASSLMPGSSYEQYFGPGTRLTVT.